These T cell receptor beta chains were read from a single sample in a study of cytomegalovirus exposure and HLA in healthy donors. Assay: immunoSEQ multiplex PCR; the TCRdb copy retains only in-frame clones and omits some. The data show approximately 170,000 clones, over 80% seen once. Material: PBMCs. The origin of the receptors is a boy between 2 and 15 years old in good health and CMV-seronegative. CDR3s include the opening cysteine and the closing phenylalanine or tryptophan. The D gene is left open where the match is weak. Expanded clones are given a class, and other clones once, few, many or no size at all.

-	TRBV18	TRBJ2-5	TRBD1	CASSPSQGVKTQYF	TGTGCCAGCTCACCCAGCCAGGGGGTAAAGACCCAGTACTTC
few	TRBV6-5	TRBJ2-2	-	CASSYAQETGELFF	TGTGCCAGCAGTTATGCACAGGAAACCGGGGAGCTGTTTTTT
-	TRBV2	TRBJ2-7	-	CASSEMQGIEQYF	TGTGCCAGCAGTGAGATGCAGGGAATCGAGCAGTACTTC
once	TRBV6-1	TRBJ1-5	TRBD1	CASSARIDRDNQPQHF	TGTGCCAGCAGTGCTAGAATAGACAGGGACAATCAGCCCCAGCATTTT
-	TRBV7-3	TRBJ2-3	TRBD1	CASSLGWDRARDTQYF	TGTGCCAGCAGCTTAGGATGGGACAGGGCAAGAGATACGCAGTATTTT
-	TRBV14	TRBJ1-4	-	CASSQDLSRGEKLFF	TGTGCCAGCAGCCAAGATTTGAGTAGGGGTGAAAAACTGTTTTTT
-	TRBV30	TRBJ1-3	-	CAWNDSPSGNTIYF	TGTGCCTGGAATGACAGCCCCTCTGGAAACACCATATATTTT
-	TRBV6-1	TRBJ2-7	-	CASSESFGSRIYEQYF	TGTGCCAGCAGTGAATCGTTCGGGAGTCGCATATACGAGCAGTACTTC
once	TRBV6-7	TRBJ2-1	TRBD2	CASSYKLLAGEGNEQFF	TGTGCCAGCAGTTATAAGCTCCTAGCGGGAGAAGGCAATGAGCAGTTCTTC
-	TRBV5-4	TRBJ2-7	-	CASSSQGKSYEQYF	TGTGCCAGCAGCTCCCAGGGGAAATCCTACGAGCAGTACTTC
-	TRBV6-1	TRBJ2-4	TRBD2	CASSAGLAGGQGNIQYF	TGTGCCAGCAGTGCGGGACTAGCGGGGGGGCAAGGAAACATTCAGTACTTC
-	TRBV30	TRBJ2-1	TRBD1	CAWSVGQGRNEQFF	TGTGCCTGGAGTGTGGGACAGGGAAGGAATGAGCAGTTCTTC
-	TRBV5-6	TRBJ1-2	-	CASSLAPSDYGYTF	TGTGCCAGCAGCTTGGCCCCCAGCGACTATGGCTACACCTTC
-	TRBV2	TRBJ2-7	-	CASGVLSSYEQYF	TGTGCCAGCGGTGTCTTGAGCTCCTACGAGCAGTACTTC
-	TRBV5-6	TRBJ1-6	-	CASSLAGVNNSPLHF	TGTGCCAGCAGCTTGGCCGGGGTTAATAATTCACCCCTCCACTTT
-	TRBV5-6	TRBJ1-2	-	CASRSGIYGYTF	TGTGCCAGCAGGTCGGGTATCTATGGCTACACCTTC
-	TRBV7-9	TRBJ1-3	-	CASSSTGTKRDTIYF	TGTGCCAGCAGCTCGACCGGGACAAAAAGGGACACCATATATTTT
-	TRBV30	TRBJ1-2	-	CAWSLGGPGANYGYTF	TGTGCCTGGAGTTTGGGCGGCCCGGGGGCTAACTATGGCTACACCTTC
-	TRBV30	TRBJ2-1	TRBD2	CAWSVASGGYYNEQFF	TGTGCCTGGAGTGTAGCTAGCGGGGGGTACTACAATGAGCAGTTCTTC
-	TRBV6-5	TRBJ2-2	-	CASRLTGHTGELFF	TGTGCCAGCAGACTAACAGGGCACACCGGGGAGCTGTTTTTT
-	TRBV6-6	TRBJ2-7	TRBD1	CASSPDRAYEQYF	TGTGCCAGCAGTCCCGACAGGGCCTACGAGCAGTACTTC
-	TRBV30	TRBJ1-2	-	CAWSVGENYGYTF	TGTGCCTGGAGTGTAGGGGAAAACTATGGCTACACCTTC
-	TRBV21-1	TRBJ2-7	-	CASSKVALYLSEQYF	TGTGCCAGCAGCAAAGTAGCCCTATATCTCTCCGAGCAGTACTTC
once	TRBV19	TRBJ2-1	-	CASRSASYDEQFF	TGTGCCAGTAGATCGGCTAGCTACGATGAGCAGTTCTTC
-	TRBV27	TRBJ2-2	-	CASSEESVGNTGELFF	TGTGCCAGCAGTGAGGAGTCTGTAGGGAACACCGGGGAGCTGTTTTTT
few	TRBV6-6	TRBJ2-3	TRBD2	CASSPGLAGVTDTQYF	TGTGCCAGCAGCCCCGGACTAGCGGGAGTCACAGATACGCAGTATTTT
few	TRBV6-5	TRBJ1-6	-	CASMYRDNSPLHF	TGTGCCAGCATGTACAGAGATAATTCACCCCTCCACTTT
-	TRBV28	TRBJ2-1	-	CASSLTGAYNEQFF	TGTGCCAGCAGTTTAACGGGAGCTTACAATGAGCAGTTCTTC
once	TRBV6-1	TRBJ1-1	-	CASSEVEASLMNTEAFF	TGTGCCAGCAGTGAAGTGGAGGCGAGCCTCATGAACACTGAAGCTTTCTTT
-	TRBV28	TRBJ2-3	-	CASSSVWGGQDTQYF	TGTGCCAGCAGTTCGGTGTGGGGGGGGCAAGATACGCAGTATTTT
-	TRBV6-5	TRBJ2-5	-	CASSHRQTSWETQYF	TGTGCCAGCAGCCACCGACAGACAAGTTGGGAGACCCAGTACTTC
-	TRBV14	TRBJ1-2	-	CASSPLRRGGYTF	TGTGCCAGCAGCCCCCTCCGAAGGGGTGGCTACACCTTC
-	TRBV6-6	TRBJ1-6	-	CASSYPTRGSPLHF	TGTGCCAGCAGTTACCCAACCAGGGGTTCACCCCTCCACTTT
-	TRBV15	TRBJ2-2	TRBD2	CATSRGLAGGTGELFF	TGTGCCACCAGCAGGGGACTAGCGGGGGGCACCGGGGAGCTGTTTTTT
-	TRBV5-1	TRBJ2-2	-	CASSLADPSTGELFF	TGCGCCAGCAGCTTGGCCGATCCGAGCACCGGGGAGCTGTTTTTT
-	TRBV27	TRBJ1-2	-	CASRGQTSNYGYTF	TGTGCCAGCAGAGGACAGACGTCTAACTATGGCTACACCTTC
few	TRBV6-6	TRBJ1-2	-	CASNKIAGNYGYTF	TGTGCCAGCAACAAGATCGCAGGGAACTATGGCTACACCTTC
-	TRBV2	TRBJ1-2	-	CASSDLGNAYGYTF	TGTGCCAGCAGTGACCTGGGCAACGCCTATGGCTACACCTTC
-	TRBV5-4	TRBJ2-3	TRBD2	CASSARLAGDWDTQYF	TGTGCCAGCAGCGCCAGACTAGCGGGAGATTGGGATACGCAGTATTTT
-	TRBV10-3	TRBJ2-3	-	CAIGAEGPTDTQYF	TGTGCCATCGGGGCGGAGGGGCCCACAGATACGCAGTATTTT
-	TRBV9	TRBJ2-2	TRBD2	CASSVGLADHTGELFF	TGTGCCAGCAGCGTAGGACTAGCGGACCACACCGGGGAGCTGTTTTTT
-	TRBV27	TRBJ2-1	-	CASSLDYPIYNEQFF	TGTGCCAGCAGTTTAGACTACCCGATCTACAATGAGCAGTTCTTC
-	TRBV9	TRBJ1-2	TRBD1	CASSSGTGVSGYTF	TGTGCCAGCAGCTCAGGGACAGGGGTTAGCGGCTACACCTTC
-	TRBV7-2	TRBJ1-2	TRBD1	CASSYGTGGDYGYTF	TGTGCCAGCAGCTACGGGACAGGGGGTGACTATGGCTACACCTTC
-	TRBV7-9	TRBJ1-1	-	CASSSQSNRARAEAFF	TGTGCCAGCAGCTCACAAAGCAACAGGGCTCGGGCTGAAGCTTTCTTT
-	TRBV10-2	TRBJ2-5	TRBD2	CASRGGGAGETQYF	TGCGCCAGCCGGGGCGGGGGGGCCGGAGAGACCCAGTACTTC
-	TRBV2	TRBJ2-5	TRBD2	CASSLAGGLKTQYF	TGTGCCAGCAGTCTAGCGGGGGGGCTAAAGACCCAGTACTTC
few	TRBV5-1	TRBJ2-7	-	CASSLGTGYQGLREQYF	TGCGCCAGCAGCTTGGGAACAGGGTATCAGGGCCTCCGCGAGCAGTACTTC
-	TRBV10-2	TRBJ1-6	TRBD1	CASRRQGNSPLHF	TGCGCCAGCAGACGACAGGGAAATTCACCCCTCCACTTT
-	TRBV4-1	TRBJ2-4	-	CASSQGLAEGVAKNIQYF	TGCGCCAGCAGCCAAGGACTCGCCGAAGGAGTAGCCAAAAACATTCAGTACTTC